This T cell receptor beta chain was documented in a study of control samples from healthy donors and cancer patients. TCRdb keeps only in-frame clones here, not all; method: immunoSEQ multiplex PCR. The data hold 100,000 to 150,000 clones, with approximately 90% observed a single time. The CDR3 covers 14 residues. Germline assignment: CDR1 LGHDT and CDR2 YNNKEL (reference sequence). This clone appeared once. At one end the junction does not follow the germline gene, possibly because of a read error. This TCR derives from a man between 18 and 29 years old in good health. The chain uses TRBV3-1 (or the pseudogene TRBV3-2) and TRBJ2-5; 7 bases are shared with TRBD2. Sequenced input: blood. CDR3: CASSQLLAQEAQYF. In DNA form, the CDR3 reads TGTGCCAGCAGCCAATTACTAGCGCAAGAGGCCCAGTACTTC.